This T cell receptor beta chain derives from a study of blood T cell repertoires in COVID-19 (TCRdb year 2020). Regarding the research as a whole: Samples from collaborators originated in the United States, Italy and Spain and spanned both the acute and convalescent phases of COVID-19. The material from the prospective study consisted of cDNA or gDNA derived from T cells, B-cell-depleted T cells, or PBMCs. Deeply sampled blood TCRbeta repertoires from subjects exposed to, actively infected with, or recovered from COVID-19 were included in the dataset. The repertoires were released in a freely available public database meant as a resource for research on the immune response to SARS-CoV-2. The samples were drawn from the first 160 participants of the ongoing ImmuneRACE study and from 950 to 1,500 subjects provided by 6 global collaborators. A de-identified subject ID, COVID-19 status, age in years and sex were almost always included in the sample metadata. Where available, HLA class I and class II types were obtained from metadata supplied by the sample provider rather than from assay-based typing. The study at large found these results: The amount of clinical and demographic metadata varied by source and participant and was provided uncurated.

Participants in the prospective study were aged about 18 to 95 years, lived in 20 to 30 United States geographic areas, and enrolled through a virtual design. In the prospective study, cohorts were assigned on the basis of participant-reported clinical history obtained from a screening survey and a study questionnaire. ImmuneRACE Cohort 3 recovered participants were defined by two consecutive negative NP/OP PCR tests, healthcare professional clearance, or symptom resolution. Mobile phlebotomists in the prospective study collected whole blood, serum and a nasopharyngeal or oropharyngeal swab from every participant. Prospective study participants could optionally give additional blood draws and questionnaires over an approximately 2-month period. Before DNA extraction, blood samples from the prospective study were shipped at room temperature or frozen. As regards this clone: Its antigen specificity is not known. No base qualities exist here, and no much larger clone lies one base off it.

TCRbeta CDR3 regions were amplified from genomic DNA by means of the immunoSEQ Assay, a bias-controlled multiplex PCR. As for the original processing: The number of nucleated cells in each sample was estimated by amplification of reference gene primers within the assay. To quantify the absolute abundance of each unique TCRbeta CDR3 rearrangement, sequence reads were collapsed and filtered. For each sample, productive Simpson clonality was calculated as the square root of Simpson's diversity index over productive rearrangements. TCRdb provides this immuneACCESS table in a form limited to in-frame rearrangements. Some clones are lacking; in checked studies, under half of them reflect an unresolved V gene, and why the rest are absent is not known. The DNA was the basis for D and trimming; V, J and clone size are from that table. The sample table holds about 300,000 clones, of which around 90% were seen once. The top ten constitute about 5.2% of the sample.

This sequence originates from a man between 60 and 75 years old who had recovered from COVID-19. The sequencing input was PBMCs or T cells enriched from blood (not recorded which).

The base sequence is TGCAGCGTTGAAACTAGCGGGACCTACGAGCAGTACTTC. Translated, it reads CSVETSGTYEQYF. The sequence is built from TRBV29-1 and TRBJ2-7, and 10 junctional nucleotides match TRBD2. The germline V gene specifies SQVTM as CDR1 and ANQGSEA as CDR2. From the cysteine up to the phenylalanine, the CDR3 has a length of 13 residues. Just the 39-base CDR3 DNA is kept, in frame starting at base 1. Compared with germline, V lacks 2 bases and J lacks 2 bases; bases without a gene match: 0.